The T cell receptor (beta chain) described here comes from a study of T cells in Graves' hyperthyroidism and ophthalmopathy (dated by TCRdb to about 2019). Background for the entire study: Peripheral blood samples were taken at the time of initial diagnosis, prior to any treatment. To identify TCR V-J signatures that set the groups apart, the researchers used a discovery cohort of 90 to 100 patients, made up of 43 with Graves' ophthalmopathy and about 55 with stable Graves' hyperthyroidism. An independent validation cohort of about 20 hyperthyroidism patients and approximately 15 patients who later progressed to ophthalmopathy tested prospective prediction of ophthalmopathy. The 80 to 100 discovery patients were randomly divided into training and test sets at a 7:3 ratio. In six Graves' hyperthyroidism patients, the study also compared T-cell repertoires from thyroid tissue with T-cell repertoires from blood. Following sampling, methimazole starting at 30 mg daily was given to hyperthyroidism patients, and high-dose intravenous methylprednisolone was given to ophthalmopathy patients. According to the paper, TCR Vbeta CDR3 sequencing was carried out on over 130 peripheral blood samples, which came from fewer than 50 ophthalmopathy, about 75 hyperthyroidism and approximately 17 progressor patients.

In regard to this clonotype: Its antigen specificity is not known. No quality values exist for individual bases; no much larger clone is one base distant.

Trimming removed 0 bases from V and 3 bases from J, leaving 12 bases between the germline ends. CDR1 LGHDT and CDR2 YNNKEL are derived from the germline V gene (reference sequence). The CDR3, cysteine through phenylalanine, is 15 amino acids long. Solely the CDR3 DNA is kept, with 45 bases framed from the first base. The full study reports these points: In cross-validation, a model built on a 13 V-J signature told ophthalmopathy apart from stable hyperthyroidism with under 90% sensitivity and about 81% specificity, and in testing the same model reached 80%/75%. No statistical method was used to fix the sample size in advance, and group allocation was not hidden from the investigators. Most expanded thyroid clonotypes (frequency above 0.001) were also found in blood, which suggests that blood repertoires may mirror thyroid immune responses. In validation, the model predicted progression to ophthalmopathy a median of roughly 6.5 months before onset, with approximately 68% sensitivity and 72.22% specificity.

Ophthalmopathy patients had moderately to severely active disease, Clinical Activity Score of at least 3, NOSPECS grade of at least 4, and duration under 3 months. Any patient with an uncontrolled infection, another autoimmune disease, pregnancy or lactation was excluded. Diagnoses were based on clinical symptoms, serum thyroxine and TRAb, thyroid ultrasound and orbital computed tomography. PBMCs were separated from 10 ml of fresh peripheral blood using Ficoll-Paque density gradient centrifugation. Total RNA was extracted with Trizol reagent, and quality was checked on an Agilent 2100 Bioanalyzer. The TCR beta CDR3 regions were amplified from RNA transcripts. A first-round RT-PCR of the TCR CDR3 used the HTBI primer set with the Qiagen OneStep RT-PCR kit. Libraries were constructed in a second round of multiplex PCR, after which size selection and purification were performed. Libraries were sequenced paired-end with 100 bp reads on an Illumina HiSeq2000. Per the authors' processing: SOAPnuke was used to process the raw data, throwing out any read that contained adapters or uncalled bases, had a mean Phred below 15, or lacked an exact constant-primer or identifier match. COPE v1.2.5 was used to merge the high-quality paired reads, and each unique nucleotide sequence was defined as a clonotype. MiTCR v1.1 was used to align the clonotypes against IMGT TRBV, TRBD and TRBJ reference segments. The analysis was restricted to V-J combinations with a frequency above 0.0001, which together covered roughly 99% of the repertoires. A TCS score was defined as the ratio of F50 (clonal expansion) to E x V (chaos), with BLOSUM62-based TCRdist applied between CDR3 peptides within each V-J. Welch's t-statistics and random forest reduced roughly 540 V-J features to roughly 13, which were used in a naive Bayes classifier (R e1071). TCRdb reprocessed the public reads (quality trimming at Q25 with fastp, clone calling with MiXCR) and kept in-frame beta chains. Identical CDR3 proteins give one entry, which carries the most common genes and DNA. The V and J calls, along with clone size, are taken from TCRdb and not from the paper's own processing. The sample table contains about 640,000 distinct CDR3 sequences; only one count was recorded for under 25% of them. Clones ranked in the top ten supply around a third of the sample.

The clonotype originates from a man under 40 with Graves' ophthalmopathy. The rearrangement combines TRBV3-1 with TRBJ2-7; the D gene identity is not certain. The source material was blood. The nucleotides are TGTGCCAGCAGCCAAGATCGGGCATGGCACTACGAGCAGTACTTC. Its translation reads: CASSQDRAWHYEQYF.